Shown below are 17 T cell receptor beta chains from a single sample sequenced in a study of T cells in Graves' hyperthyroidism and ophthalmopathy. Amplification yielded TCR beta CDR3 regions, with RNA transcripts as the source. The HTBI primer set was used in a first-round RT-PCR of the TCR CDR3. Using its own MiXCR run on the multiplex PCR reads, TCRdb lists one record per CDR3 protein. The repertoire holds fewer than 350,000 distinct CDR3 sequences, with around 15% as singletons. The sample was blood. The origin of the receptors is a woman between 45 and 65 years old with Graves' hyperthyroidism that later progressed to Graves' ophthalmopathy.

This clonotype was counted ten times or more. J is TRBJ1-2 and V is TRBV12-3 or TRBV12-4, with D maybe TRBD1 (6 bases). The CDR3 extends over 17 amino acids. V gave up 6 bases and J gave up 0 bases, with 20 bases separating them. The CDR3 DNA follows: TGTGCCAGCAGCTTGAGGTTGCTACAGGGACCTAACTATGGCTACACCTTC. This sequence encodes CASSLRLLQGPNYGYTF.

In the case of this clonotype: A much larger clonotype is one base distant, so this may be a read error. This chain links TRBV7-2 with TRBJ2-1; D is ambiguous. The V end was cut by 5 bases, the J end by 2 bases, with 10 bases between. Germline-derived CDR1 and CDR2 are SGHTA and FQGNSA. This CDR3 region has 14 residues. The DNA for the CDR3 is TGTGCCAGCAGCCCGAGTGCCGCCTACAATGAGCAGTTCTTC. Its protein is CASSPSAAYNEQFF. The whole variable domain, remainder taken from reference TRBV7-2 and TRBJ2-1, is GAGVSQSPSNKVTEKGKDVELRCDPISGHTALYWYRQSLGQGLEFLIYFQGNSAPDKSGLPSDRFSAERTGGSVSTLTIQRTQQEDSAVYLCASSPSAAYNEQFFGPGTRLTVL.

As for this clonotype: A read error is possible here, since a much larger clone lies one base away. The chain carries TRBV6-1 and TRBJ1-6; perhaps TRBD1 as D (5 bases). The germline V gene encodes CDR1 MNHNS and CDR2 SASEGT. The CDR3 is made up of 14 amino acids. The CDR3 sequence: CVSSGEQENSPLHF. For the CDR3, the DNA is TGTGTCAGCAGTGGTGAACAGGAGAATTCACCCCTCCACTTT.

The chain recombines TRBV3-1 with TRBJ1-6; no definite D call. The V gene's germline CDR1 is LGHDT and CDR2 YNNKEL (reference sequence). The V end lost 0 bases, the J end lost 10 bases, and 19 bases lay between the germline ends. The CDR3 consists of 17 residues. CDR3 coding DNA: TGTGCCAGCAGCCAAGAAGTCACGGGAACCTTTTTATCACCCCTCCACTTT. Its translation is CASSQEVTGTFLSPLHF.

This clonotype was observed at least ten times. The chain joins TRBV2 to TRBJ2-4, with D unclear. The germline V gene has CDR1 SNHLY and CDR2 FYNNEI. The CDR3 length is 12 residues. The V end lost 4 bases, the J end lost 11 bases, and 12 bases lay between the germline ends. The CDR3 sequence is CASSVSRYVQYF. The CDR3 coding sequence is TGTGCCAGCAGTGTCTCTCGTTATGTTCAGTACTTC.

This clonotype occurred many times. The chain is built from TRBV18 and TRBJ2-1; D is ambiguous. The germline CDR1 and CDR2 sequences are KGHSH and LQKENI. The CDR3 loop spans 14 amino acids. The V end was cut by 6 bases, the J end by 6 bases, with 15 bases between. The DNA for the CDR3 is TGTGCCAGCTCCATCGGGCAAAGGGCCAATGAGCAGTTCTTC. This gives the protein CASSIGQRANEQFF.

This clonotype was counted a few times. For the CDR3, the DNA is TGCGCCAGCAGCTTAACTACAGGGGAGGAAAAACTGTTTTTT. Its protein is CASSLTTGEEKLFF. This sequence joins TRBV5-1 and TRBJ1-4, with 7 bases identical to TRBD1. Germline CDR1 SGHRS, CDR2 YFSETQ. Trimming cost V 2 bases and J 8 bases; bases outside gene matches: 6. The CDR3 sequence is 14 residues long.

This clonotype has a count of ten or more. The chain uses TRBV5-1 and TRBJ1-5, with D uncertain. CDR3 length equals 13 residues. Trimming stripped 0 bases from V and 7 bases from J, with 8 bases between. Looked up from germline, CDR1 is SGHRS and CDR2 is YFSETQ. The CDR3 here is CASSLDLGQPQHF. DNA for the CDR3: TGCGCCAGCAGCTTGGATTTGGGGCAGCCCCAGCATTTT.

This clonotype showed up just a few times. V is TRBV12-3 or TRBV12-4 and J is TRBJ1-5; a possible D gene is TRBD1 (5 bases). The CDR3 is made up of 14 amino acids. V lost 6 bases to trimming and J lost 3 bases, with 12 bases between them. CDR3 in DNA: TGTGCCAGCAGGACACCAGGGACCAATCAGCCCCAGCATTTT. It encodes CASRTPGTNQPQHF.

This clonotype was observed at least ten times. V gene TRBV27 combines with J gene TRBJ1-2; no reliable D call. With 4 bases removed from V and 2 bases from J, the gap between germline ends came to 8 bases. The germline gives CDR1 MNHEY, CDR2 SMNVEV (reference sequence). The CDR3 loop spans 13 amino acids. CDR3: CASSSLPNYGYTF. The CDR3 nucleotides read TGTGCCAGCAGTTCACTCCCAAACTATGGCTACACCTTC.

The CDR3 region is CAWSSRYNEQFF. CDR3 in DNA: TGTGCCTGGAGTAGTAGATACAATGAGCAGTTCTTC. The chain combines TRBV30 with TRBJ2-1; D unresolved. V dropped 2 bases and J dropped 4 bases, with 6 bases sitting between them. Germline V gene lookup returns CDR1 GTSNPN and CDR2 SVGIG (reference sequence). The CDR3 totals 12 residues. The full variable domain, its missing parts supplied by reference TRBV30 and TRBJ2-1, is SQTIHQWPATLVQPVGSPLSLECTVEGTSNPNLYWYRQAAGRGLQLLFYSVGIGQISSEVPQNLSASRPQDRQFILSSKKLLLSDSGFYLCAWSSRYNEQFFGPGTRLTVL.

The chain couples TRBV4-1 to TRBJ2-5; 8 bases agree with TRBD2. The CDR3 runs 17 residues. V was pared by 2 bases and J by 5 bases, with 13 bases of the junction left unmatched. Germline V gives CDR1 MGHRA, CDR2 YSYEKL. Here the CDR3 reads CASSQLSARRGGETQYF. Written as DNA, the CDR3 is TGCGCCAGCAGCCAACTATCAGCGAGACGGGGGGGGGAGACCCAGTACTTC.

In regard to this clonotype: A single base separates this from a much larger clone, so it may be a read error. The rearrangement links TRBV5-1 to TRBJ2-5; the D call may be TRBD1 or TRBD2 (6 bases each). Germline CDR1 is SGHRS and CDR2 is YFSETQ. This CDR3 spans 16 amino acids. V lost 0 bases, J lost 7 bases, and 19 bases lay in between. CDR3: CASSLAVIPGEVTQYF. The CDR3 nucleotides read TGCGCCAGCAGCTTGGCAGTAATCCCAGGGGAGGTGACCCAGTACTTC.

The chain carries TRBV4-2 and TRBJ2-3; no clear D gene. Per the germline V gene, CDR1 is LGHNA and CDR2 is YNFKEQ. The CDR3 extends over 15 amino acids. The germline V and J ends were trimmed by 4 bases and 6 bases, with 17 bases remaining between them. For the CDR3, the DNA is TGTGCCAGCAGCCCCGACGTAGGAGCCCCCGATACGCAGTATTTT. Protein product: CASSPDVGAPDTQYF.

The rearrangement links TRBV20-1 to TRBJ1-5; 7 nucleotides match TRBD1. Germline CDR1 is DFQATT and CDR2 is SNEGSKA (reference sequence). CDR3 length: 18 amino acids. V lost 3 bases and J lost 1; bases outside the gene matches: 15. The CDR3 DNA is TGCAGTGCTAGCCCCCCGGCAGGGGGTAGTCGGAGCAATCAGCCCCAGCATTTT. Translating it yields CSASPPAGGSRSNQPQHF.

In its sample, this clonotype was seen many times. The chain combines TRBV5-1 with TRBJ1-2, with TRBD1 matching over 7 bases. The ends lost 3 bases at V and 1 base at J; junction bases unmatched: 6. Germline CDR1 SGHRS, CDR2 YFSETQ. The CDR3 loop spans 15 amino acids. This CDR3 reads CASSSTGDFNYGYTF. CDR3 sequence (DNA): TGCGCCAGCAGCTCTACAGGGGATTTTAACTATGGCTACACCTTC. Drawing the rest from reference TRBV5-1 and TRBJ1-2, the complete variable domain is KAGVTQTPRYLIKTRGQQVTLSCSPISGHRSVSWYQQTPGQGLQFLFEYFSETQRNKGNFPGRFSGRQFSNSRSEMNVSTLELGDSALYLCASSSTGDFNYGYTFGSGTRLTVV.

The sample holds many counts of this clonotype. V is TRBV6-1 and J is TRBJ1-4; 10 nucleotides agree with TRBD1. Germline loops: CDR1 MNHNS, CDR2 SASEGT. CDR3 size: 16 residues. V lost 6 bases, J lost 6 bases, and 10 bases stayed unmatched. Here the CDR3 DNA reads TGTGCCAGCAGGCAACCTCTCGGGACAGGGGATGAAAAACTGTTTTTT. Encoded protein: CASRQPLGTGDEKLFF.